This is a list of T cell receptor beta chains from one sample in a study of blood T cell repertoires in COVID-19. TCRdb's table, derived via immunoSEQ multiplex PCR, lists solely in-frame clones and lacks some. The sample yields 200,000 to 250,000 clones, about 92% seen once. The sequenced sample consisted of peripheral blood. The receptors here all came from a young man with acute or convalescent COVID-19. Each CDR3 is given with its conserved first and last residue. The D gene is left open where the match is weak.

DNA: TGTGCCAGCAGCGTAGTAACAGGGGCTCACTACGAGCAGTACTTC; CDR3: CASSVVTGAHYEQYF; J: TRBJ2-7; V: TRBV9; D: TRBD1
DNA: TGTGCCAGCAGTTCGCCCGGGACACCCCAAGAGACCCAGTACTTC; CDR3: CASSSPGTPQETQYF; J: TRBJ2-5; V: TRBV6-5; D: -
DNA: TGTGCCAGCAGGTATACCAGGGAAAGCTCCTACAATGAGCAGTTCTTC; CDR3: CASRYTRESSYNEQFF; J: TRBJ2-1; V: TRBV7-3; D: -
DNA: TGTGCCAGCAGTTTCAGAAGGGGAGGGAATCAGCCCCAGCATTTT; CDR3: CASSFRRGGNQPQHF; J: TRBJ1-5; V: TRBV27; D: -
DNA: TGTGCCTGGAGTACGAGGGGCGGGGAGCGGGAAAAACTGTTTTTT; CDR3: CAWSTRGGEREKLFF; J: TRBJ1-4; V: TRBV30; D: -
DNA: TGTGCCAGCAGCCCGTACGGGACTTTTTCCACAGATACGCAGTATTTT; CDR3: CASSPYGTFSTDTQYF; J: TRBJ2-3; V: TRBV3-1/TRBV3-2; D: -
DNA: TGTGCCAGCAGCTTAGAGGGGCGCCTCTCCTACGAGCAGTACTTC; CDR3: CASSLEGRLSYEQYF; J: TRBJ2-7; V: TRBV7-2; D: -
DNA: TGTGCCAGCAGCTTATGGGGTTCAGGGGAAGGGACCGGGGAGCTGTTTTTT; CDR3: CASSLWGSGEGTGELFF; J: TRBJ2-2; V: TRBV7-3; D: -
DNA: TGTGCCAGCAGGGTCGGGGGAGACCAAGAGACCCAGTACTTC; CDR3: CASRVGGDQETQYF; J: TRBJ2-5; V: TRBV2; D: -
DNA: TGTGCCAGCAGCAGGCGGGAGGGAAACCAGTTCTTC; CDR3: CASSRREGNQFF; J: TRBJ2-1; V: TRBV27; D: TRBD2
DNA: TGTGCCAGCAGCTTAGGCACAGGGGCGTATCGGAACACTGAAGCTTTCTTT; CDR3: CASSLGTGAYRNTEAFF; J: TRBJ1-1; V: TRBV7-8; D: TRBD1
DNA: TGTGCCAGCAGCTTCATTAGCGGACCCGAGCAGTACTTC; CDR3: CASSFISGPEQYF; J: TRBJ2-7; V: TRBV7-2; D: -
DNA: TGTGCCAGCAGTTCCCGGGGACAGGGGGCGCGGGAGCAGTACTTC; CDR3: CASSSRGQGAREQYF; J: TRBJ2-7; V: TRBV28; D: TRBD1
DNA: TGCGCCAGCAGCCACCCGACATCGGCAGTCACTGAAGCTTTCTTT; CDR3: CASSHPTSAVTEAFF; J: TRBJ1-1; V: TRBV4-1; D: -
DNA: TGTGCCAGCAGGGTAGCGGGAGTCAAGTACGAGCAGTACTTC; CDR3: CASRVAGVKYEQYF; J: TRBJ2-7; V: TRBV6-5; D: TRBD2
DNA: TGTGCCAGCAGCCTATCTAAAGAGACCCAGTACTTC; CDR3: CASSLSKETQYF; J: TRBJ2-5; V: TRBV7-2; D: -
DNA: TGTGCCAGCAACTCTATGGGGACAGGGAGGAACACTGAAGCTTTCTTT; CDR3: CASNSMGTGRNTEAFF; J: TRBJ1-1; V: TRBV3-1/TRBV3-2; D: TRBD1